This T cell receptor (beta chain) was obtained from a study of shared clonotypes between healthy human individuals. This CDR3 spans 16 amino acids. The germline V gene encodes CDR1 SEHNR and CDR2 FQNEAQ (reference sequence). V lost 3 bases, J lost 3 bases, and 14 bases lay in between. As defined, naive CD8 cells were CD45RO-negative and positively selected for CCR7, with terminally differentiated effector memory CD45RA+ cells excluded. TCRdb's table, derived via immunoSEQ multiplex PCR, lists solely in-frame clones and lacks some. The repertoire holds about 590,000 clones, with around 95% as singletons.

This clonotype originated in a woman aged 25 to 39 in good health. What was sequenced was naive CD8+ T cells sorted from blood. The rearrangement uses TRBV7-9 and TRBJ1-4, with D perhaps TRBD1 (6 bases). This chain's CDR3 is CASSLAGVGSNEKLFF. The CDR3 DNA reads TGTGCCAGCAGCTTGGCAGGGGTTGGCTCTAATGAAAAACTGTTTTTT.